Below, 9 T cell receptor beta chains from the same sample are listed, as sequenced in a study of blood T cell repertoires in COVID-19. Only in-frame clones appear in the TCRdb table, and some are missing; sequencing was by immunoSEQ multiplex PCR. The sample consists of about 670,000 clones, about nine tenths of them appearing once. The sample comprised peripheral blood. The receptors here all came from a woman under 30 with acute or convalescent COVID-19.

This clone was detected only once. The CDR3 coding sequence is TGTGCCAGCAGCGTAGATCGGGCGGGGGGGAGCACAGATACGCAGTATTTT. It specifies CASSVDRAGGSTDTQYF. The chain links TRBV9 to TRBJ2-3; 9 bases match TRBD2. CDR1 is SGDLS, CDR2 YYNGEE, per germline. The CDR3 runs to 17 residues. V shed 0 bases and J 0 bases; nucleotides not matched to a gene: 5.

The chain is built from TRBV2 and TRBJ2-1, with TRBD2 identical over 11 bases. J lost 13 bases, V lost 4 bases, and 12 bases had no gene match. CDR1 SNHLY and CDR2 FYNNEI come from the germline V gene. CDR3 size: 15 residues. The CDR3 sequence is CASSGVAGGLSLQFF. CDR3 sequence (DNA): TGTGCCAGCAGTGGGGTAGCGGGGGGGCTTTCTCTACAGTTCTTC.

The chain joins TRBV7-8 to TRBJ1-5, with D uncertain. The CDR3 is 16 amino acids. Trimming removed 5 bases at V and 0 bases at J, with 14 bases between. From germline, CDR1 is SGHVS and CDR2 FQNEAQ. CDR3 amino acids: CASSDLRTASNQPQHF. The CDR3 DNA follows: TGTGCCAGCAGCGACCTGAGGACTGCTAGCAATCAGCCCCAGCATTTT.

The gene calls are TRBV18 and TRBJ2-1, with 10 bases that match TRBD2. The CDR3 runs 16 residues. Trimming removed 0 bases from V and 4 bases from J; junction bases left unmatched: 3. Germline loops: CDR1 KGHSH, CDR2 LQKENI. The CDR3 coding sequence is TGTGCCAGCTCACCACCGTGGACTAGCGGTTACAATGAGCAGTTCTTC. The encoded protein is CASSPPWTSGYNEQFF.

This clone was seen only once. The chain recombines TRBV6-5 with TRBJ1-1; D gene uncertain. Germline V CDR1 and CDR2: MNHEY, SVGAGI. V lost 4 bases to trimming and J lost 1 base, with 10 bases between them. This CDR3 is 14 amino acids long. CDR3: CASSWGAENTEAFF. The CDR3 DNA is TGTGCCAGCAGTTGGGGAGCCGAGAACACTGAAGCTTTCTTT.

This chain connects TRBV6-2 or TRBV6-3 to TRBJ1-1; no clear D. Looked up from germline, CDR1 is MNHEY and CDR2 is SVGEGT. This CDR3 is built from 13 residues. Trimming cost V 4 bases and J 3 bases, with 9 bases left between them. The CDR3 protein is CASSWRVDTEAFF. CDR3 DNA sequence: TGTGCCAGCAGTTGGCGGGTGGACACTGAAGCTTTCTTT.

The chain employs TRBV5-1 and TRBJ1-6; possibly TRBD1 for D (6 bases). The CDR3 is made up of 16 amino acids. Germline V CDR1 and CDR2: SGHRS, YFSETQ. Trimming pared 7 bases from V and 7 bases from J, leaving 21 bases between. The CDR3: CASSPGVWNRNSPLHF. In nucleotides, the CDR3 is TGCGCCAGCTCCCCAGGGGTCTGGAATCGGAATTCACCCCTCCACTTT.

This CDR3 reads CASAGWAGNQPQHF. CDR3 in DNA: TGTGCCAGCGCGGGATGGGCAGGCAATCAGCCCCAGCATTTT. The chain recombines TRBV6-6 with TRBJ1-5, with D unresolved. The ends were cut back, 8 bases at V and 2 bases at J, with 13 bases in the middle. There are 14 residues in the CDR3. Germline CDR1 is MNHNY and CDR2 is SVGAGI (reference sequence).

V gene TRBV19 combines with J gene TRBJ2-7, with D possibly TRBD1 on 6 matching bases. CDR1 and CDR2 from the germline V gene are LNHDA and SQIVND (reference sequence). The CDR3 length is 12 residues. Trimming took 1 base from V and 5 from J, leaving 6 bases between them. In nucleotides, the CDR3 is TGTGCCAGTAGTATAGCAGGGGACGAGCAGTACTTC. Translated: CASSIAGDEQYF. The full variable domain, rest sourced from reference TRBV19 and TRBJ2-7, is DGGITQSPKYLFRKEGQNVTLSCEQNLNHDAMYWYRQDPGQGLRLIYYSQIVNDFQKGDIAEGYSVSREKKESFPLTVTSAQKNPTAFYLCASSIAGDEQYFGPGTRLTVT.